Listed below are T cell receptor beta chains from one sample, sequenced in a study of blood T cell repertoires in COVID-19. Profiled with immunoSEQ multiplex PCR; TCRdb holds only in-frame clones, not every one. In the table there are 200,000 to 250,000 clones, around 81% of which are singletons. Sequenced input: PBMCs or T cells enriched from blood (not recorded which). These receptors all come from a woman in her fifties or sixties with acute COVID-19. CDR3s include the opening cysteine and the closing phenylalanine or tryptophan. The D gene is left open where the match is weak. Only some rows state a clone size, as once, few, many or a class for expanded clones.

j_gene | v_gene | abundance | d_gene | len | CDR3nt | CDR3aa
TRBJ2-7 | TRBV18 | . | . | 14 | TGTGCCAGCTCACCAGAGAGACAGACCTACGAGCAGTACTTC | CASSPERQTYEQYF
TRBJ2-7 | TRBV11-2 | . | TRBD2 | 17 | TGTGCCAGCAGCTTATATCCGGGAGGACCTCCTACCTACGAGCAGTACTTC | CASSLYPGGPPTYEQYF
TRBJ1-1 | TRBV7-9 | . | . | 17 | TGTGCCAGCACCTCCGTCCTAGGGGCGCGGAGGAACACTGAAGCTTTCTTT | CASTSVLGARRNTEAFF
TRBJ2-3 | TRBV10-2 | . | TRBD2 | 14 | TGCGCCATCACCAGCCTAGCGGCCACAGATACGCAGTATTTT | CAITSLAATDTQYF
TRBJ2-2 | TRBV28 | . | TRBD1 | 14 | TGTGCCAGCAATTCGGACAGGGTCACCGGGGAGCTGTTTTTT | CASNSDRVTGELFF
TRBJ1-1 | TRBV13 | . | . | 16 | TGTGCCAGCAGCTTAGGAGGGAGCAGGGGAGTTACTGAAGCTTTCTTT | CASSLGGSRGVTEAFF
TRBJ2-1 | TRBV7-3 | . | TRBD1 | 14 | TGTGCCAGCAGCCCCCCGGGACAGGGAATAAGGCAGTTCTTC | CASSPPGQGIRQFF
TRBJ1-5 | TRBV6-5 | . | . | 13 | TGTGCCAGCAAACGGGATAGCAATCAGCCCCAGCATTTT | CASKRDSNQPQHF
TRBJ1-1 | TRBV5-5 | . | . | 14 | TGTGCCAGCAGCTTGAGGGGGATTTTGAGGGAAGCTTTCTTT | CASSLRGILREAFF
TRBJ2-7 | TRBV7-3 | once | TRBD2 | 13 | TGTGCCAGCAGCTCTGGGACTAGCCGGGAGCAGTACTTC | CASSSGTSREQYF
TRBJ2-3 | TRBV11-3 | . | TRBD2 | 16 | TGTGCCAGCAGCCCTCGACTAGCGGGGAACGCGGATACGCAGTATTTT | CASSPRLAGNADTQYF
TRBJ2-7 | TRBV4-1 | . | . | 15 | TGCGCCAGCAGCCAAGATTTCCTTCAGGGGTCCGAGCAGTACTTC | CASSQDFLQGSEQYF
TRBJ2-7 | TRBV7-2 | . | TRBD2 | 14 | TGTGCCAGCAGCTCACTAGCGGGGGTCTACGAGCAGTACTTC | CASSSLAGVYEQYF
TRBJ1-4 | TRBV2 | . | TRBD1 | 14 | TGTGCCACCGGACAGGGGGCGCTTAATGAAAAACTGTTTTTT | CATGQGALNEKLFF
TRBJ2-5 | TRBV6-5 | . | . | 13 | TGTGCCAGCAGAAGGGACTCCCAAGAGACCCAGTACTTC | CASRRDSQETQYF
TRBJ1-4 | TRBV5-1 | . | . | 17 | TGCGCCAGCAGCTTGGGTTCAGGAACTGCAACTAATGAAAAACTGTTTTTT | CASSLGSGTATNEKLFF
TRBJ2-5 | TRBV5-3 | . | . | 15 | TGTGCCAGAAGCCCGAGCGGGCAGGAGCAGGAGACCCAGTACTTC | CARSPSGQEQETQYF
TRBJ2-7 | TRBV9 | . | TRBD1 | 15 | TGTGCCAGCAGCGTAGGGACAGGCCTCTCCTACGAGCAGTACTTC | CASSVGTGLSYEQYF
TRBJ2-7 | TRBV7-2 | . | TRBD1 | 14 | TGTGCCAGCAGCGCCGGACAGGGGGCCTCCGAGCAGTACTTC | CASSAGQGASEQYF
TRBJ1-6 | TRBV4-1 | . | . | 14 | TGCGCCAGCAGCCAGCAGGCCGTTGATTCACCCCTCCACTTT | CASSQQAVDSPLHF
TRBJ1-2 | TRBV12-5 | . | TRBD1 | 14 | TGTGCTAGTGGACCGGGGACAGACTCCTATGGCTACACCTTC | CASGPGTDSYGYTF
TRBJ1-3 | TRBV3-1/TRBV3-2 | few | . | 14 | TGTGCCAGCAGCCGATTATCCGCTCGGGACACCATATATTTT | CASSRLSARDTIYF
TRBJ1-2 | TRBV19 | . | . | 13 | TGTGCCAGTAGTATGTCGAGATCGAGAGGCTACACCTTC | CASSMSRSRGYTF
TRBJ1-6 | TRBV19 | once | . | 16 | TGTGCCAGTAGTAACCCATCCCTTGACATCAATTCACCCCTCCACTTT | CASSNPSLDINSPLHF
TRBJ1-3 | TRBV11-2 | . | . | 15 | TGTGCCAGCAGCTTATTTTTGAGCTCTGGAAACACCATATATTTT | CASSLFLSSGNTIYF
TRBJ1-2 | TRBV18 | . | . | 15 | TGTGCCAGCTCACCAGGGAGACAGGAAGACTATGGCTACACCTTC | CASSPGRQEDYGYTF
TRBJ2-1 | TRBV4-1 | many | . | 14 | TGCGCCAGCAGCCCATACTCGGGGGACAATGAGCAGTTCTTC | CASSPYSGDNEQFF
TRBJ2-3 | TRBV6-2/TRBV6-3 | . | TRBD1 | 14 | TGTGCCAGCAGCCACAGGGGGGGCACAGATACGCAGTATTTT | CASSHRGGTDTQYF
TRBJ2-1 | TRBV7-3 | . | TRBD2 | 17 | TGTGCCAGCAGCTTTCGTCCGGGGAGGGAGAAAGACAATGAGCAGTTCTTC | CASSFRPGREKDNEQFF
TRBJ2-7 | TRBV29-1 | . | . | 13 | TGCAGCGCTCGACTCCCTCCCTCCTACGAGCAGTACTTC | CSARLPPSYEQYF
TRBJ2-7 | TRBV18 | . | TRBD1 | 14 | TGTGCCAGCTCACAGGGGGCATTGAGGAACGAGCAGTACTTC | CASSQGALRNEQYF
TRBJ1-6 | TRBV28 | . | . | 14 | TGTGCCAGCAGTTTACCCCAGAGGGAATCACCCCTCCACTTT | CASSLPQRESPLHF
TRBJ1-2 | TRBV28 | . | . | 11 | TGTGCCAGCAGTTCGAGGTATGGCTACACCTTC | CASSSRYGYTF
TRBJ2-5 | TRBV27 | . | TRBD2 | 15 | TGTGCCAGCAGCCGTAGCGGGAGGGCCGGTGAGACCCAGTACTTC | CASSRSGRAGETQYF
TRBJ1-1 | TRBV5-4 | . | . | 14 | TGTGCCAGCAGCTTGAGCGGGGAGAGGACTGAAGCTTTCTTT | CASSLSGERTEAFF
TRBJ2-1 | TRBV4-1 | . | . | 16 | TGCGCCAGCAGCCCCGTTGGAGACTACTCCTACAATGAGCAGTTCTTC | CASSPVGDYSYNEQFF
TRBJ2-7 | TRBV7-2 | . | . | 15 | TGTGCCAGCAGCGATTTCGGACTAAGCTCCTACGAGCAGTACTTC | CASSDFGLSSYEQYF
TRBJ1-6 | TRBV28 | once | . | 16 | TGTGCCAGCAGTGCCGACAGTTCCGCTTTTAATTCACCCCTCCACTTT | CASSADSSAFNSPLHF
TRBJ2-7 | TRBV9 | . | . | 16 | TGTGCCAGCAGCGTAGGTCCCGGGACATCTACCTACGAGCAGTACTTC | CASSVGPGTSTYEQYF
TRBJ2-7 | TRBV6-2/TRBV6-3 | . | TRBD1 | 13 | TGTGCCAGCAGTTTTAGGGGGCATTACGAGCAGTACTTC | CASSFRGHYEQYF
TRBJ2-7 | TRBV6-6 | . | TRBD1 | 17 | TGTGCCAGCAGTCAGCCAGGGGGAGCGGCTAGCTCCTACGAGCAGTACTTC | CASSQPGGAASSYEQYF
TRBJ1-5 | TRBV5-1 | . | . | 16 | TGCGCCAGCAGCTTGGCAGGTCCAGGGGGCAATCAGCCCCAGCATTTT | CASSLAGPGGNQPQHF
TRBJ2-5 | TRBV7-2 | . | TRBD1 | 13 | TGTGCCAGCAGCTTACCAGGGGGAGAGACCCAGTACTTC | CASSLPGGETQYF
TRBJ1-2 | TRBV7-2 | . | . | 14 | TGTGCCAGCAGCCGGAGGGACCGTAACTATGGCTACACCTTC | CASSRRDRNYGYTF
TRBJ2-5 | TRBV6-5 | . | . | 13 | TGTGCCAGCCACAGGACGGGCCAAGAGACCCAGTACTTC | CASHRTGQETQYF
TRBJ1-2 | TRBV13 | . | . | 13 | TGTGCCAGCAGCCAGGGCTTTTTGGTTGGCTACACCTTC | CASSQGFLVGYTF
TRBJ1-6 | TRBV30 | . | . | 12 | TGTGCCTGGAATAGACTTAATTCACCCCTCCACTTT | CAWNRLNSPLHF
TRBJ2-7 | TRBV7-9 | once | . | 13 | TGTGCCAGCAGCTCCCCCGCGGGATACGAGCAGTACTTC | CASSSPAGYEQYF
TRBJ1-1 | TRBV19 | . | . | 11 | TGTGCCAGTACCGGGAACACTGAAGCTTTCTTT | CASTGNTEAFF
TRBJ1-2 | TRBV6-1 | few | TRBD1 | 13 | TGTGCCAGCCGGGACAGGGCTAACTATGGCTACACCTTC | CASRDRANYGYTF
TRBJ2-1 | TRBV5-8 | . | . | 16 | TGTGCCAGCAGCAATCCCGACGGAGGGACCTTGAATGAGCAGTTCTTC | CASSNPDGGTLNEQFF
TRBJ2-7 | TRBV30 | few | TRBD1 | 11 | TGTGCCTTCTCCAGGGGGTACGAGCAGTACTTC | CAFSRGYEQYF
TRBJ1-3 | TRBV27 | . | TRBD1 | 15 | TGTGCCAGCAGTCCTGGGACAGGTTCTGGAAACACCATATATTTT | CASSPGTGSGNTIYF
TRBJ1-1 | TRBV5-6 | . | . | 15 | TGTGCCAGCAGCTTGCTGGGGGCTGGGAACACTGAAGCTTTCTTT | CASSLLGAGNTEAFF
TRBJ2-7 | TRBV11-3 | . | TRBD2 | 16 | TGTGCCAGCAGCCGACGACTAGCGGGGGACTCCTACGAGCAGTACTTC | CASSRRLAGDSYEQYF
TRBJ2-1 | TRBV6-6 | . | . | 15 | TGTGCCAGCAGTTACGTAGGGGGAACCTACAATGAGCAGTTCTTC | CASSYVGGTYNEQFF
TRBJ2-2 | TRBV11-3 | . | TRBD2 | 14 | TGTGCCACCCGTGGGGGGGCGAACACCGGGGAGCTGTTTTTT | CATRGGANTGELFF
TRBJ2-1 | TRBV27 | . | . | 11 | TGTGCCAGCTTAGCTAGCAATGAGCAGTTCTTC | CASLASNEQFF
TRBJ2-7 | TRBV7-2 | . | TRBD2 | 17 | TGTGCCAGCAGCCCGAGCCGATTAGCGGGAGCTACCTACGAGCAGTACTTC | CASSPSRLAGATYEQYF